This T cell receptor beta chain derives from a study of cytomegalovirus exposure and HLA in healthy donors. Findings and caveats of the study: The authors excluded some V segments, including TRBV6-2 and TRBV6-3, as indistinguishable. What a later analysis showed was that several of the most significant clusters appeared linked to common viral pathogens.

Comment on this clone: Antigen unknown.

The length of the CDR3 is 17 residues. The germline V gene has CDR1 SGDLS and CDR2 YYNGEE. Trimming left V 1 base short and J 4 bases short, with 20 bases between. Amplification used 60 Vbeta primers and 13 Jbeta primers. The protocol was immunoSEQ multiplex PCR, while the TCRdb copy is restricted to in-frame clones and leaves out a portion. The sample has around 170,000 clones, 81% seen once. The chain has TRBV9 and TRBJ1-1; D is possibly TRBD1 (6 bases). Sequencing was done on a sample of PBMCs. The clonotype comes from a man in his fifties in good health and CMV-seropositive. In nucleotides, the CDR3 is TGTGCCAGCAGCGTACGAATAAAGGGGGGGCAAGGCACTGAAGCTTTCTTT. This codes for CASSVRIKGGQGTEAFF.